Each of the 31 T cell receptor beta chains below was sequenced from the same sample in a study of T cell repertoires and HLA-DP antigens. These TCRs' antigens remain unknown. Measured with immunoSEQ multiplex PCR; TCRdb has only the in-frame clones, and not every one. Of approximately 90,000 clones listed, about 89% are singletons. Sequences were obtained from CD4+ T cells from PBMCs. These TCRs come from a man between 45 and 60 years old in good health and CMV-seronegative.

The J gene is TRBJ2-3, the V gene TRBV2; a weak D match, TRBD2 (5 bases). V lost 6 bases and J lost 3, with 19 bases in between. In germline, CDR1 is SNHLY, CDR2 FYNNEI. The CDR3 contains 16 residues. The CDR3, as DNA: TGTGCCAGCAGCCGACTAACAACCGTTGGGACAGATACGCAGTATTTT. Translated, it gives CASSRLTTVGTDTQYF.

The chain uses TRBV6-6 and TRBJ2-5, with 7 positions matching TRBD2. The CDR3 extends over 16 amino acids. Trimming cost V 8 bases and J 4 bases; bases outside gene matches: 16. Germline CDR1 and CDR2: MNHNY and SVGAGI (reference sequence). CDR3 sequence reads: CASGPAGVGGRETQYF. CDR3 DNA: TGTGCCAGCGGACCCGCGGGGGTAGGCGGAAGAGAGACCCAGTACTTC.

The V and J genes are TRBV29-1 and TRBJ1-2, with 9 bases fitting TRBD1. J gave up 7 bases and V 7 bases, and 1 base lay outside the gene matches. The CDR3 covers 10 residues. The germline gives CDR1 SQVTM, CDR2 ANQGSEA. In nucleotides, the CDR3 is TGCAGCGGGGACAGGGCTGGCTACACCTTC. Its translation: CSGDRAGYTF.

The J gene is TRBJ2-3, the V gene TRBV7-2; 7 nucleotides line up with TRBD2. The CDR3 extends over 14 amino acids. Germline values: CDR1 SGHTA, CDR2 FQGNSA. The J segment lost 2 bases and the V segment lost 6 bases, leaving 5 bases of the junction unmatched. CDR3 coding DNA: TGTGCCAGCAGACTTAGCGGGTCCACAGATACGCAGTATTTT. This encodes CASRLSGSTDTQYF.

This chain uses TRBV19 with TRBJ2-2, with 8 bases identical to TRBD1. Looked up from germline, CDR1 is LNHDA and CDR2 is SQIVND (reference sequence). V trimming: 7 bases; J trimming: 4 bases; junction bases outside the gene matches: 5. The CDR3 runs to 14 residues. The CDR3 reads CASIQGAGTGELFF. Here the CDR3 DNA reads TGTGCCAGTATTCAGGGGGCCGGCACCGGGGAGCTGTTTTTT.

The chain joins TRBV25-1 to TRBJ1-1, with no clear D. The CDR3 covers 13 residues. With 11 bases removed from V and 0 bases from J, the gap between germline ends came to 13 bases. Germline V lookup: CDR1 MGHDK, CDR2 SYGVNS. The CDR3 DNA reads as TGTGCCGCGACGGCAGGAGTGAACACTGAAGCTTTCTTT. Its protein is CAATAGVNTEAFF.

There are a few counts of this clone. CDR3 in amino acids: CASSLTGPNTEAFF. The CDR3 nucleotides read TGTGCCAGCAGTTTAACAGGGCCAAACACTGAAGCTTTCTTT. The rearrangement joins TRBV28 to TRBJ1-1; a possible D gene is TRBD1 (6 bases). In germline, CDR1 is MDHEN, CDR2 SYDVKM. The germline V and J ends were trimmed by 2 bases and 2 bases, with 9 bases remaining between them. The CDR3 length is 14 residues.

V is TRBV5-1 and J is TRBJ1-2, with 9 bases that match TRBD1. The CDR3 length is 14 residues. Germline lookup yields CDR1 SGHRS and CDR2 YFSETQ. Trimming removed 0 bases from V and 8 bases from J; junction bases left unmatched: 5. CDR3 loop: CASSLVVGTGGYTF. The CDR3 DNA reads TGCGCCAGCAGCTTGGTCGTAGGGACAGGGGGCTACACCTTC.

This sequence joins TRBV19 and TRBJ1-6, with TRBD1 matching over 7 bases. Germline V lookup: CDR1 LNHDA, CDR2 SQIVND (reference sequence). The CDR3 loop spans 14 amino acids. V dropped 9 bases and J dropped 10; count of bases not matched to a gene: 12. The CDR3 protein is CASGEGAGFSPLHF. In DNA, the CDR3 is TGTGCCAGCGGCGAGGGGGCCGGGTTCTCACCCCTCCACTTT. The variable domain in full, with the rest retrieved from reference TRBV19 and TRBJ1-6, is DGGITQSPKYLFRKEGQNVTLSCEQNLNHDAMYWYRQDPGQGLRLIYYSQIVNDFQKGDIAEGYSVSREKKESFPLTVTSAQKNPTAFYLCASGEGAGFSPLHFGNGTRLTVT.

The chain couples TRBV7-9 to TRBJ1-1; 10 bases line up with TRBD1. With 1 base clipped from V and 11 bases from J, the junction kept 4 bases outside the gene matches. Germline V gene data show CDR1 as SEHNR and CDR2 as FQNEAQ (reference sequence). The CDR3 has 13 residues. CDR3 region: CASSLGGTGAAFF. As DNA, the CDR3 is TGTGCCAGCAGCTTAGGCGGGACAGGGGCTGCTTTCTTT.

This clone was picked up many times. This chain uses TRBV7-7 with TRBJ2-1, with TRBD2 identical over 16 bases. The CDR3 sequence is 16 residues long. Germline CDR1 and CDR2: SSHAT and FNYEAQ (reference sequence). Here the CDR3 DNA reads TGTGCTAGCTCCCTTACAGGGACTAGCGGGAGGGGAGAGCAGTTCTTC. As protein: CASSLTGTSGRGEQFF.

The rearrangement uses TRBV18 and TRBJ2-2; D not resolved. The CDR3 runs 11 residues. Germline V lookup: CDR1 KGHSH, CDR2 LQKENI. With 6 bases removed from V and 4 bases from J, the gap between germline ends came to 3 bases. The CDR3 DNA follows: TGTGCCAGCTCCGTCACCGGGGAGCTGTTTTTT. It yields the protein CASSVTGELFF.

J is TRBJ1-1 and V is TRBV5-6, with D hard to call. The ends were cut back, 0 bases at V and 1 base at J, with 4 bases in the middle. The CDR3 has 13 residues. The V gene's germline CDR1 is SGHDT and CDR2 YYEEEE. CDR3 amino acids: CASSLERNTEAFF. CDR3 in DNA: TGTGCCAGCAGCTTGGAACGGAACACTGAAGCTTTCTTT.

The V and J genes are TRBV9 and TRBJ2-1, with 12 positions matching TRBD2. Germline CDR1 reads SGDLS; CDR2 reads YYNGEE. The CDR3 is 16 residues long. V trimming: 1 base; J trimming: 5 bases; junction bases outside the gene matches: 4. CDR3 residues: CASSVRLAGANNEQFF. CDR3 nucleotides: TGTGCCAGCAGCGTAAGACTAGCGGGGGCCAACAATGAGCAGTTCTTC.

V usage is TRBV5-1 and J usage is TRBJ2-2; weak D call: TRBD1 (5 bases). The CDR3 contains 16 residues. The germline gives CDR1 SGHRS, CDR2 YFSETQ. V was cut by 1 base and J by 0 bases, with 10 bases left in between. CDR3 sequence reads: CASSLLKGTNTGELFF. The CDR3 coding sequence is TGCGCCAGCAGCTTGTTGAAGGGGACGAACACCGGGGAGCTGTTTTTT.

The chain combines TRBV7-2 with TRBJ2-6; no reliable D call. Germline V gene data show CDR1 as SGHTA and CDR2 as FQGNSA. The CDR3 contains 14 residues. V was clipped by 6 bases and J by 4 bases, with 10 bases between them. This chain's CDR3 is CASRARLGANVLTF. CDR3 DNA sequence: TGTGCCAGCAGAGCCCGGTTAGGGGCCAACGTCCTGACTTTC. The whole variable domain, remainder taken from reference TRBV7-2 and TRBJ2-6, is GAGVSQSPSNKVTEKGKDVELRCDPISGHTALYWYRQSLGQGLEFLIYFQGNSAPDKSGLPSDRFSAERTGGSVSTLTIQRTQQEDSAVYLCASRARLGANVLTFGAGSRLTVL.

The gene calls are TRBV2 and TRBJ1-2; D not certain. There are 13 residues in the CDR3. Germline assignment: CDR1 SNHLY and CDR2 FYNNEI. V lost 7 bases and J lost 8, with 17 bases in between. In DNA form, the CDR3 reads TGTGCCAGCACAGACGGAGGGATTGGGGGCTACACCTTC. It codes for CASTDGGIGGYTF.

In this sample, this clone turned up a few times. The chain joins TRBV7-2 to TRBJ2-2; D gene ambiguous. This CDR3 comprises 14 residues. Trimming took off 5 bases at V and 1 base at J, with 8 bases between the two ends. From germline, CDR1 is SGHTA and CDR2 FQGNSA. The CDR3 region is CASSNARNTGELFF. The CDR3 nucleotides are TGTGCCAGCAGCAACGCAAGGAACACCGGGGAGCTGTTTTTT.

The rearrangement links TRBV19 to TRBJ1-5; 8 bases agree with TRBD1. Germline loops: CDR1 LNHDA, CDR2 SQIVND (reference sequence). After removal of 4 bases from V and 1 base from J, the junction contained 0 bases not matched to a gene. This CDR3 spans 14 amino acids. CDR3 DNA: TGTGCCAGTAGTAGGACAGGGAGCAATCAGCCCCAGCATTTT. Translation gives CASSRTGSNQPQHF.

This clone occurred a few times. V is TRBV5-1 and J is TRBJ2-6; 8 bases map to TRBD1. The V gene's germline CDR1 is SGHRS and CDR2 YFSETQ. J lost 4 bases, V lost 4 bases, and 10 bases had no gene match. The CDR3 is 17 amino acids. As DNA, the CDR3 is TGCGCCAGCAGCGTGGGGACAGGCGCAACCGGGGCCAACGTCCTGACTTTC. Residues: CASSVGTGATGANVLTF.

This clone was counted many times. J is TRBJ1-1 and V is TRBV19; 7 bases match TRBD1. With V trimmed by 3 bases and J by 1 base, 11 bases remained unmatched. The length of the CDR3 is 17 residues. Germline CDR1 LNHDA, CDR2 SQIVND (reference sequence). The CDR3 DNA is TGTGCCAGTAGTATCTTTCGAGGGGGGACAGCGAACACTGAAGCTTTCTTT. As protein: CASSIFRGGTANTEAFF.

J is TRBJ2-1 and V is TRBV6-6; D uncertain. The V gene's germline CDR1 is MNHNY and CDR2 SVGAGI (reference sequence). The V end lost 6 bases, the J end lost 0 bases, and 12 bases lay between the germline ends. This CDR3 contains 15 residues. The CDR3 loop is CASSLSRPSYNEQFF. In nucleotides, the CDR3 is TGTGCCAGCAGCCTTAGCAGGCCCTCCTACAATGAGCAGTTCTTC.

The chain has TRBV10-3 and TRBJ2-3; the match to TRBD2 covers 7 bases. Germline assignment: CDR1 ENHRY and CDR2 SYGVKD. The CDR3 covers 14 residues. Trimming took 9 bases from V and 0 from J; bases not matched to a gene: 6. In DNA form, the CDR3 reads TGTGCCATAGGTGGGGGGGGGAGCACAGATACGCAGTATTTT. It encodes CAIGGGGSTDTQYF.

J is TRBJ2-2 and V is TRBV5-1; D is perhaps TRBD2 (5 bases). This CDR3 is built from 13 residues. Trimming shortened V by 6 bases and J by 6 bases, and 12 bases separated the two germline ends. The germline V gene has CDR1 SGHRS and CDR2 YFSETQ. CDR3 nucleotide sequence: TGCGCCAGCACCGAGGACGGGGCCGGGGAGCTGTTTTTT. Its translation: CASTEDGAGELFF.

V gene TRBV5-1 combines with J gene TRBJ1-1, with 7 bases fitting TRBD1. The CDR3 totals 14 residues. V shed 4 bases, J shed 0 bases, and the junction held 3 bases outside the gene matches. CDR1 is SGHRS and CDR2 is YFSETQ in the germline V gene. The CDR3 DNA sequence: TGCGCCAGCAGCAAACAGGGGTTGAACACTGAAGCTTTCTTT. It is translated as CASSKQGLNTEAFF.

This clone was seen only once. The J gene is TRBJ1-1, the V gene TRBV30, with unresolved D. Germline-derived CDR1 and CDR2 are GTSNPN and SVGIG (reference sequence). The CDR3 loop spans 13 amino acids. V lost 3 bases and J 0 bases, leaving 8 bases between the germline ends. CDR3 nucleotides: TGTGCCTGGAGATTTCGGGTGAACACTGAAGCTTTCTTT. Translated, it gives CAWRFRVNTEAFF.

Written as DNA, the CDR3 is TGTGCCAGCAGCTCCCCTTGGACTAGCGGGAGCTTTGGTGAGCAGTACTTC. Translation gives CASSSPWTSGSFGEQYF. The genes are TRBV7-8 and TRBJ2-7; TRBD2 aligns across 13 bases. Germline loops: CDR1 SGHVS, CDR2 FQNEAQ. Germline trimming cut 4 bases from V and 7 bases from J; bases unmatched to any gene: 13. The CDR3 consists of 17 residues.

V is TRBV7-9 and J is TRBJ1-1; the D gene is possibly TRBD1 (6 bases). The CDR3 is 14 residues long. Germline CDR1 reads SEHNR; CDR2 reads FQNEAQ (reference sequence). Trimming took 5 bases from V and 0 from J, leaving 10 bases between them. The CDR3 reads CASSLGQLNTEAFF. The CDR3 DNA follows: TGTGCCAGCAGCCTCGGACAGTTGAACACTGAAGCTTTCTTT.

V and J are TRBV18 and TRBJ2-1; tentatively, D is TRBD1 (6 bases). V lost 0 bases, J lost 1 base, and 10 bases lay in between. CDR1 KGHSH and CDR2 LQKENI come from the germline V gene. The CDR3 covers 16 residues. CDR3 in amino acids: CASSPPGQGSYNEQFF. The CDR3, as DNA: TGTGCCAGCTCACCACCGGGGCAGGGGTCCTACAATGAGCAGTTCTTC.

In its sample, this clone was seen a few times. This rearrangement joins TRBV7-3 to TRBJ2-1, with D possibly TRBD2 on 6 matching bases. Germline V gene data show CDR1 as SGHTA and CDR2 as FQGTGA. V lost 4 bases and J 1 base, leaving 11 bases between the germline ends. The length of the CDR3 is 15 residues. The CDR3: CASSYTGTSYNEQFF. CDR3 bases: TGTGCCAGCAGCTACACCGGGACTTCCTACAATGAGCAGTTCTTC.

V is TRBV5-4 and J is TRBJ2-1; D is undetermined. The V gene's germline CDR1 is SGHNT and CDR2 YYREEE (reference sequence). The CDR3 is 13 amino acids. V lost 1 base, J lost 3 bases, and 5 bases lay in between. The CDR3 DNA follows: TGTGCCAGCAGCTTGTACGGCTACAATGAGCAGTTCTTC. Protein sequence: CASSLYGYNEQFF.